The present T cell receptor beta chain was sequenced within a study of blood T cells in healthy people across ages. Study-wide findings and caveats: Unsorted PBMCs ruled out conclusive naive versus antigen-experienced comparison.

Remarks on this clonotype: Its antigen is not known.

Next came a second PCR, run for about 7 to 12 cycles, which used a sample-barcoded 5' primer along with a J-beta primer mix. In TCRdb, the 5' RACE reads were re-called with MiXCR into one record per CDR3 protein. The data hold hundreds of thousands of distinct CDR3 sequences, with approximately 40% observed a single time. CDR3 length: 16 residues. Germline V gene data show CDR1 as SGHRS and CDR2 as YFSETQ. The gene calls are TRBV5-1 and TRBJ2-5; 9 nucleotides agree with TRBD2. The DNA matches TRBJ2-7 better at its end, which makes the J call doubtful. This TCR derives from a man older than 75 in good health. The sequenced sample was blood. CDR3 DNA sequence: TGCGCCAGCAGCTTGGAGGTTGGGCTAGCGGGGAGCGAGCAGTACTTC. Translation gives CASSLEVGLAGSEQYF.